This T cell receptor (beta chain) was identified in a study of brain T cells in children with intractable seizures. TCRdb's copy holds only in-frame clones and misses some; the assay was immunoSEQ multiplex PCR. The sample yields under 150,000 clones, 90% to 95% seen once. Germline values: CDR1 SGHKS, CDR2 YYEKEE (reference sequence). Trimming stripped 2 bases from V and 4 bases from J, with 10 bases between. The CDR3 contains 15 residues. The sequenced cases were selected for having the highest brain T cell transcript signatures. The sample in question was peripheral blood, obtained at surgery. The TCR was taken from a boy in the first two years of life with hemimegalencephaly and intractable seizures. The chain carries TRBV5-5 and TRBJ1-6; tentatively, D is TRBD1 (5 bases). The CDR3 DNA reads as TGTGCCAGCAGCTTTCAACGACAGTATAATTCACCCCTCCACTTT. Protein: CASSFQRQYNSPLHF.